This T cell receptor (beta chain) was profiled in a study of blood T cell repertoires in COVID-19. Authors' data handling: Using reference gene primer amplification, nucleated cell counts were estimated. Only in-frame clones appear in the TCRdb table, and some are missing; sequencing was by immunoSEQ multiplex PCR. V, J and clone size are those of that table, while D and trimming were read from the DNA. The sample gives hundreds of thousands of clones, approximately 90% of which show up once; 7.2% is in the top ten. V lost 2 bases, J lost 10 bases, and 5 bases stayed unmatched. Germline loops: CDR1 LNHDA, CDR2 SQIVND (reference sequence). The length of the CDR3 is 13 residues.

The origin of this receptor is a man aged 55 to 70 who had recovered from COVID-19. What was sequenced was peripheral blood. The J gene is TRBJ2-1, the V gene TRBV19; 7 nucleotides align to TRBD1. CDR3 in amino acids: CASSIRTGGEQFF. The CDR3 bases are TGTGCCAGTAGTATAAGGACAGGCGGGGAGCAGTTCTTC.